This T cell receptor (beta chain) was sequenced during a study of beta chain features in type 1 diabetes. The whole isolated RNA underwent reverse transcription, so sequencing captured expressed TCRB transcripts. Clones were read by immunoSEQ multiplex PCR, and TCRdb kept only the in-frame ones, dropping some. The sample lists almost 350,000 clones; less than 9.5% were seen once. This clone was counted a few times. Its antigen remains unidentified. CDR3 size: 13 residues. From germline, CDR1 is MNHNY and CDR2 SVGAGI (reference sequence). Trimming pared 3 bases from V and 3 bases from J, leaving 8 bases between. Study results and caveats: There were fewer insertions and more deletions at the VDJ junctions of type 1 diabetes patients.

The sequence was collected from a woman aged 18-30 years in good health. Sequencing was performed on central memory CD4+ T cells from blood. The genes are TRBV6-6 and TRBJ1-1, with D possibly matching TRBD1 (6 bases). The CDR3, as DNA: TGTGCCAGCAGTTATAAGGGGGACACTGAAGCTTTCTTT. It specifies CASSYKGDTEAFF.